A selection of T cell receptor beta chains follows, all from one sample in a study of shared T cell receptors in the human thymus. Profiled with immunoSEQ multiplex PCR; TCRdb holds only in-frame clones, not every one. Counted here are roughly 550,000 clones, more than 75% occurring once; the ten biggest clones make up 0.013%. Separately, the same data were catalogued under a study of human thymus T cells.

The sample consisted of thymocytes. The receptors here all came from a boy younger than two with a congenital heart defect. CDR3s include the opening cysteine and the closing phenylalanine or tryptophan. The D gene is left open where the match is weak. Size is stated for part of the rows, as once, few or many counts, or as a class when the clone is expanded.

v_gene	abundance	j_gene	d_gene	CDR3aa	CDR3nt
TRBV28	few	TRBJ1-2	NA	CASSFQTGHYGYTF	TGTGCCAGCAGTTTCCAGACAGGACACTATGGCTACACCTTC
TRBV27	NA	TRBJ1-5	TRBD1	CASSQGARDQPQHF	TGTGCCAGCAGTCAGGGGGCCCGAGATCAGCCCCAGCATTTT
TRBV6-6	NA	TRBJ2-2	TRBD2	CASSYPGGVGTGELFF	TGTGCCAGCAGTTACCCTGGGGGGGTGGGGACCGGGGAGCTGTTTTTT
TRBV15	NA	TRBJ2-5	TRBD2	CATSRDLQRDWLGETQYF	TGTGCCACCAGCAGAGATCTCCAGCGGGACTGGCTCGGGGAGACCCAGTACTTC
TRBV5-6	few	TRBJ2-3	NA	CASSLDRGSTDTQYF	TGTGCCAGCAGCTTGGACCGCGGGAGCACAGATACGCAGTATTTT
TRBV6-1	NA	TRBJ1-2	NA	CASRTKVLGDGYTF	TGTGCCAGCAGGACAAAGGTCCTAGGGGATGGCTACACCTTC
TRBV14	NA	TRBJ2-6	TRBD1	CASSQAEDRGSGANVLTF	TGTGCCAGCAGCCAAGCCGAGGACAGGGGCTCTGGGGCCAACGTCCTGACTTTC
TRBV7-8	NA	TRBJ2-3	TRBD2	CASSLGAGEGTDTQYF	TGTGCCAGCAGCTTAGGAGCGGGAGAGGGTACAGATACGCAGTATTTT
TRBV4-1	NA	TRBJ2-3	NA	CASSYRDQVTDTQYF	TGCGCCAGCAGCTACAGGGACCAAGTCACAGATACGCAGTATTTT
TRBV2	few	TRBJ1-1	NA	CASSETPGSTEAFF	TGTGCCAGCAGTGAGACTCCGGGGAGCACTGAAGCTTTCTTT
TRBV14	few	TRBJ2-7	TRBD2	CASSKDGGTSGINVSEQYF	TGTGCCAGCAGCAAGGATGGGGGGACTAGCGGGATCAACGTATCCGAGCAGTACTTC
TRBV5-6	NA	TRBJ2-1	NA	CASGSPGWPEQFF	TGTGCCAGCGGATCACCAGGGTGGCCTGAGCAGTTCTTC
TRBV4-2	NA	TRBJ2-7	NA	CASSQGLISGEQYF	TGTGCCAGCAGCCAAGGGTTGATATCCGGCGAGCAGTACTTC
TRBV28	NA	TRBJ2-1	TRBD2	CASSRASGRAYYNEQFF	TGTGCCAGCAGTAGGGCTAGCGGGAGGGCCTACTACAATGAGCAGTTCTTC
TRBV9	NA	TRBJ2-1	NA	CASSSPRGNEQFF	TGTGCCAGCAGCTCCCCCAGGGGCAATGAGCAGTTCTTC
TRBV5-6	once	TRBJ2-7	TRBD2	CASSPGTSGRSSYEQYF	TGTGCCAGCAGCCCTGGGACTAGCGGGAGGAGCTCCTACGAGCAGTACTTC
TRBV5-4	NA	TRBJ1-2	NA	CASSLSSANYGYTF	TGTGCCAGCAGCTTGTCTTCGGCTAACTATGGCTACACCTTC
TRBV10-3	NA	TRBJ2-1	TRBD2	CAISESSSGRNNEQFF	TGTGCCATCAGTGAGTCGTCTAGCGGGAGAAATAATGAGCAGTTCTTC
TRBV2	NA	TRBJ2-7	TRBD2	CASRAGRDEQYF	TGTGCCAGCAGAGCGGGACGCGACGAGCAGTACTTC
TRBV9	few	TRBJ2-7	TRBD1	CASSGADRGVSYEQYF	TGTGCCAGCAGCGGAGCAGACAGGGGGGTCTCCTACGAGCAGTACTTC
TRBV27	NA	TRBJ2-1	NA	CASSTWPNEQFF	TGTGCCAGCAGTACCTGGCCGAATGAGCAGTTCTTC
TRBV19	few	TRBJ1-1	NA	CASSIGVEGRTEAFF	TGTGCCAGTAGTATAGGGGTCGAGGGTCGCACTGAAGCTTTCTTT
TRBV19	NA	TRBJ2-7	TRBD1	CTNDRDRGLGEQYF	TGTACCAATGACCGGGACAGGGGGCTAGGGGAGCAGTACTTC
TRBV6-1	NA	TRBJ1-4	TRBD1	CVQGGGQLFF	TGTGTACAGGGGGGAGGACAACTGTTTTTT
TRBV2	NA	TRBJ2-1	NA	CASSRGGDEQFF	TGTGCCAGCAGTAGGGGTGGGGATGAGCAGTTCTTC
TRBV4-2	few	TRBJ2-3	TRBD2	CASSLTSGGTDTQYF	TGTGCCAGCAGCCTCACTAGCGGGGGCACAGATACGCAGTATTTT
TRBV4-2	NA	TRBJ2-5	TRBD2	CASRVGTSEFETQYF	TGTGCCAGCAGGGTCGGGACTAGCGAATTTGAGACCCAGTACTTC
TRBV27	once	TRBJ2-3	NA	CASSSLRTDTQYF	TGTGCCAGCAGTTCCCTCCGCACAGATACGCAGTATTTT
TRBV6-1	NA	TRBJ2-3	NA	CASNPGGQGSDTQYF	TGTGCCAGCAATCCAGGTGGGCAGGGTAGTGATACGCAGTATTTT
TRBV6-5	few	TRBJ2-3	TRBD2	CATLPAGGDTQYF	TGTGCCACCCTCCCAGCGGGAGGGGATACGCAGTATTTT
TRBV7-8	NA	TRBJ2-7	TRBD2	CASSLARNRLAGGLDPYEQYF	TGTGCCAGCAGCTTAGCCCGAAATAGACTAGCGGGAGGGCTCGACCCCTACGAGCAGTACTTC
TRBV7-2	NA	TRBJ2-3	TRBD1	CASSLGPGGGTDTQYF	TGTGCCAGCAGCTTAGGTCCAGGGGGCGGGACAGATACGCAGTATTTT
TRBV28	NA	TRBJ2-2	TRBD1	CASSLRHRGWTGELFF	TGTGCCAGCAGTTTACGTCACAGGGGGTGGACCGGGGAGCTGTTTTTT
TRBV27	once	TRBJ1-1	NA	CASGPTGGGGITEAFF	TGTGCCAGCGGACCCACGGGGGGGGGTGGGATCACTGAAGCTTTCTTT
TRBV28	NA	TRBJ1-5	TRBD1	CASSGGQDPNQPQHF	TGTGCCAGCAGTGGGGGACAGGACCCCAATCAGCCCCAGCATTTT
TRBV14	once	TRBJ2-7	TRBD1	CASSQKGRDRGFSEQYF	TGTGCCAGCAGCCAAAAGGGTCGGGACAGGGGGTTTTCCGAGCAGTACTTC
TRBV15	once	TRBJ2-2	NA	CATSTRAGELFF	TGTGCCACCAGCACGAGGGCCGGGGAGCTGTTTTTT
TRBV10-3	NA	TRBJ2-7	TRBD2	CAISATSRKPYEQYF	TGTGCCATCAGTGCGACTAGCCGAAAACCCTACGAGCAGTACTTC
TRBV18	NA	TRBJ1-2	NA	CASSPTPGETNYGYTF	TGTGCCAGCTCACCTACCCCGGGGGAGACGAACTATGGCTACACCTTC
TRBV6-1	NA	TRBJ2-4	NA	CASSALVYLAKNIQYF	TGTGCCAGCAGTGCACTAGTCTACTTAGCCAAAAACATTCAGTACTTC
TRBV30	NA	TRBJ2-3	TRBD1	CAWRTGRDRVTDTQYF	TGTGCCTGGAGGACGGGACGGGACAGGGTCACAGATACGCAGTATTTT
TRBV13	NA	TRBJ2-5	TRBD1	CASSLGVGDRDTETQYF	TGTGCCAGCAGCTTAGGCGTCGGGGACAGGGATACAGAGACCCAGTACTTC
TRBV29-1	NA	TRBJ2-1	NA	CSVVPGREAGNEQFF	TGCAGCGTTGTACCAGGCAGGGAGGCGGGCAATGAGCAGTTCTTC
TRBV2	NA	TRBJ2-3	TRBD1	CASFGTGVMDTQYF	TGTGCCAGCTTCGGGACAGGGGTCATGGATACGCAGTATTTT
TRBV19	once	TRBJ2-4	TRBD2	CASSIGSPKREGLLAKNIQYF	TGTGCCAGTAGTATAGGGAGTCCCAAGCGGGAGGGATTACTAGCCAAAAACATTCAGTACTTC
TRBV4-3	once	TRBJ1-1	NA	CASSQDRGTDDTEAFF	TGCGCCAGCAGCCAAGATCGGGGGACGGATGACACTGAAGCTTTCTTT
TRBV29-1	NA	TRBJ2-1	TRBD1	CSGESSGTGPYNEQFF	TGCAGCGGTGAATCCTCCGGGACAGGGCCCTACAATGAGCAGTTCTTC